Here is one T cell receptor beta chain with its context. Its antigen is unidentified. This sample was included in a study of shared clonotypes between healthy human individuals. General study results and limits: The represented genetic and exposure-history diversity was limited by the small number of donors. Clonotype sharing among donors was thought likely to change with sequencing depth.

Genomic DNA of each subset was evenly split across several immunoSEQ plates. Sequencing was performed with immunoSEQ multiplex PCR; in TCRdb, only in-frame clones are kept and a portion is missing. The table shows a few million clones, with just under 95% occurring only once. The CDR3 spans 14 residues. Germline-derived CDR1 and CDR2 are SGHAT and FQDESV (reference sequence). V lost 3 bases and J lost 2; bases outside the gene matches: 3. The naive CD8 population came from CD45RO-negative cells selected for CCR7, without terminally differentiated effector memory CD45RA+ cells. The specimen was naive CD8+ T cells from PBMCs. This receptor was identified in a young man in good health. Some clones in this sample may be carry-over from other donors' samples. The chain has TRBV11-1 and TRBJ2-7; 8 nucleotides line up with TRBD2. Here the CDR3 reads CASSFGGGTYEQYF. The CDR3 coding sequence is TGTGCCAGCAGCTTCGGGGGGGGTACCTACGAGCAGTACTTC. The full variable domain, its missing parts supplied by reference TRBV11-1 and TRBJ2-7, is EAEVAQSPRYKITEKSQAVAFWCDPISGHATLYWYRQILGQGPELLVQFQDESVVDDSQLPKDRFSAERLKGVDSTLKIQPAELGDSAMYLCASSFGGGTYEQYFGPGTRLTVT.